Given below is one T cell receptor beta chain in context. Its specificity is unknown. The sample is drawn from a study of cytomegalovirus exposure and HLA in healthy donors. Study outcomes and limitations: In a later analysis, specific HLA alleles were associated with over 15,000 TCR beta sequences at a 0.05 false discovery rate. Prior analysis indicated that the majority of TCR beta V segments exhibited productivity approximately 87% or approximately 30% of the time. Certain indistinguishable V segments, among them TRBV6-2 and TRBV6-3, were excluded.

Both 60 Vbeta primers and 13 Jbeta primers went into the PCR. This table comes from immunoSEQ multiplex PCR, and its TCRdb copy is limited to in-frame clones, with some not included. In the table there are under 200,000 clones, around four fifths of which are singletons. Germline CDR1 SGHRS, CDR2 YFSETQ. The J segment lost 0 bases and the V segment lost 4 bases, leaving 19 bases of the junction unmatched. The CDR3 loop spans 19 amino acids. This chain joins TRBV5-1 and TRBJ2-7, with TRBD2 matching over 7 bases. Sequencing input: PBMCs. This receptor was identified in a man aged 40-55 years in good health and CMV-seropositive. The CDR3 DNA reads TGCGCCAGCAGCCCCCGTAAGGGCGGGAGTTATCCTGACTCCTACGAGCAGTACTTC. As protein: CASSPRKGGSYPDSYEQYF. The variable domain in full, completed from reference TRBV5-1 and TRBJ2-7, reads KAGVTQTPRYLIKTRGQQVTLSCSPISGHRSVSWYQQTPGQGLQFLFEYFSETQRNKGNFPGRFSGRQFSNSRSEMNVSTLELGDSALYLCASSPRKGGSYPDSYEQYFGPGTRLTVT.